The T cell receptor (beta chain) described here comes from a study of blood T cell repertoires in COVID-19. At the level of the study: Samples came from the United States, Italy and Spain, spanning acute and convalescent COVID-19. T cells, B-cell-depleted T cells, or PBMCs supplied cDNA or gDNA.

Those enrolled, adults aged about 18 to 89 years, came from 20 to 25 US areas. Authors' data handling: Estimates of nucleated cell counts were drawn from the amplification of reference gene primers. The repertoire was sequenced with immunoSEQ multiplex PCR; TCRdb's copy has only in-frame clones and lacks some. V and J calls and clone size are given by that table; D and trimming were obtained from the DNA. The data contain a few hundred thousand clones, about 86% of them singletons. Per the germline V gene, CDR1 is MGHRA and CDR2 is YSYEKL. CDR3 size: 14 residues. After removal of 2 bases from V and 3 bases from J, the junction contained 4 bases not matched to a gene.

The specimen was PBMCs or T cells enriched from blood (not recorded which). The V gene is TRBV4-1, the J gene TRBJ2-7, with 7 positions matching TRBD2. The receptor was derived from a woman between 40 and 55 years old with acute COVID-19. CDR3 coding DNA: TGCGCCAGCAGCCAACCCGGGGGGTTCTACGAGCAGTACTTC. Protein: CASSQPGGFYEQYF.